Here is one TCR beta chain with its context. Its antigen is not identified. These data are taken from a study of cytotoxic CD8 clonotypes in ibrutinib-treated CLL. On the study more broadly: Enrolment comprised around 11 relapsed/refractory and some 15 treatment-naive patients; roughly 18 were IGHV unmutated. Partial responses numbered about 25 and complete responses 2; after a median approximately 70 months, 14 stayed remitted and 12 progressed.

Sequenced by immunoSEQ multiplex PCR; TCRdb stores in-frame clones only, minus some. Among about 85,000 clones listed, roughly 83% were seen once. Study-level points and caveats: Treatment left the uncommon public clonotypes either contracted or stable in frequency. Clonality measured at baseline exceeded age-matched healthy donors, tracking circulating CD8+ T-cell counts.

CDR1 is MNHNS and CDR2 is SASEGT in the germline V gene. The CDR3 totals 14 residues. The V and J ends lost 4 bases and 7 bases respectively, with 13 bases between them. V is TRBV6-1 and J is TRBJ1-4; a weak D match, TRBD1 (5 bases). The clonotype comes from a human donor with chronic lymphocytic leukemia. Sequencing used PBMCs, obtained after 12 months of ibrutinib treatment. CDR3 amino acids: CASSGQGLGEKLFF. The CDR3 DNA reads TGTGCCAGCAGTGGGCAGGGCTTGGGTGAAAAACTGTTTTTT.